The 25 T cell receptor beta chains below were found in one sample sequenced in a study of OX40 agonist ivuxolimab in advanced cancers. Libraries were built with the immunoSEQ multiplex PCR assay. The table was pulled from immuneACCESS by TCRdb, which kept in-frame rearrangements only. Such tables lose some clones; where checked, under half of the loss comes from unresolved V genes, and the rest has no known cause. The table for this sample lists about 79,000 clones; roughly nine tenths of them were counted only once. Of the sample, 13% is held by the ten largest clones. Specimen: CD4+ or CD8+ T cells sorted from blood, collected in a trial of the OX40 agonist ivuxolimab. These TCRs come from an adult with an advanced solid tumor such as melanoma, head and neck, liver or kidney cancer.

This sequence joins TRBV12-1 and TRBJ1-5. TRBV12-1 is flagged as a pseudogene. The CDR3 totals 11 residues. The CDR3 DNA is TGTGCCAGCAGCATCGATCAGCCCCAGCATTTT. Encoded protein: CASSIDQPQHF.

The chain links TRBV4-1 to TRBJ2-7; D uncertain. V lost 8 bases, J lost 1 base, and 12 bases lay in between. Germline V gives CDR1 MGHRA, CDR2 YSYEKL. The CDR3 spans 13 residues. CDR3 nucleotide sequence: TGCGCCAGCGGATACGTCGATTCCTACGAGCAGTACTTC. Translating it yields CASGYVDSYEQYF.

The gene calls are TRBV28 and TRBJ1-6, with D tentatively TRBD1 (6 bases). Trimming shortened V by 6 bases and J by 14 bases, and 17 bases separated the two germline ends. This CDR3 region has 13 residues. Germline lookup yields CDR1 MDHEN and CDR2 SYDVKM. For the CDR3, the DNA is TGTGCCAGCAGCCAACAGGGTCTTGTCACCCTCCACTTT. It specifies CASSQQGLVTLHF.

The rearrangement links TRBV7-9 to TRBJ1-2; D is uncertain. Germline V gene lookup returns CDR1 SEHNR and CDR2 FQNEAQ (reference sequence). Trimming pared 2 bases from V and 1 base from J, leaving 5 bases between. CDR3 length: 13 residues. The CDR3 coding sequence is TGTGCCAGCAGCTTAAACAGTAACTATGGCTACACCTTC. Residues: CASSLNSNYGYTF.

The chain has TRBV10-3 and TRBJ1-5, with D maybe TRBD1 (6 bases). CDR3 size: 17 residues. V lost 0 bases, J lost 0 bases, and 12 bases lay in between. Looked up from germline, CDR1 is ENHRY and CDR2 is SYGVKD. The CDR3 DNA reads TGTGCCATCAGTGAGTCCCTGACAGGTTATAGCAATCAGCCCCAGCATTTT. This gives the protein CAISESLTGYSNQPQHF.

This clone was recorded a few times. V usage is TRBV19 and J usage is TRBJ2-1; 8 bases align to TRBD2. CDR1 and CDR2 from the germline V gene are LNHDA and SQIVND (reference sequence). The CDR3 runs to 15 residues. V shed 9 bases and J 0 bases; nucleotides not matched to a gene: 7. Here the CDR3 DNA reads TGTGCCAGCGGGGGGGATGGTAGCTCCTACAATGAGCAGTTCTTC. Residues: CASGGDGSSYNEQFF.

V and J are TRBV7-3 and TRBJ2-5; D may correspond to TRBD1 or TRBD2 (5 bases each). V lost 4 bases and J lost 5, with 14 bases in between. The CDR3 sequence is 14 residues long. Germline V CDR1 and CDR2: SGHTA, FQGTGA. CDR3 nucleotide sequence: TGTGCCAGCAGCTCGCGTGGGGGATTTGAGACCCAGTACTTC. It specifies CASSSRGGFETQYF.

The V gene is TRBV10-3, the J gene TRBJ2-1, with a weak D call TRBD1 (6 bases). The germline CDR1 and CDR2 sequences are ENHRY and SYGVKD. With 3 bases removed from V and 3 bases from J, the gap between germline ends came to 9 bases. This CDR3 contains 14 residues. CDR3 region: CAISEGQSYNEQFF. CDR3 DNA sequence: TGTGCCATCAGTGAAGGACAGAGCTACAATGAGCAGTTCTTC.

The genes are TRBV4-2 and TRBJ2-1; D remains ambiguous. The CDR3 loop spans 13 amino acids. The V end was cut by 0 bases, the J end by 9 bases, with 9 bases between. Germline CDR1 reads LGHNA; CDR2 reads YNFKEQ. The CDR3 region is CASSQESGIEQFF. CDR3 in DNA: TGTGCCAGCAGCCAAGAGTCAGGAATTGAGCAGTTCTTC.

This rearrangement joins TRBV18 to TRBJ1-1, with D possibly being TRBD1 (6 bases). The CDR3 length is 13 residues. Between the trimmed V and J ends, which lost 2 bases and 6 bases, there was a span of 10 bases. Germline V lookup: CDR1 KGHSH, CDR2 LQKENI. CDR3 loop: CASSPTGIAEAFF. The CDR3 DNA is TGTGCCAGCTCACCAACAGGGATAGCTGAAGCTTTCTTT.

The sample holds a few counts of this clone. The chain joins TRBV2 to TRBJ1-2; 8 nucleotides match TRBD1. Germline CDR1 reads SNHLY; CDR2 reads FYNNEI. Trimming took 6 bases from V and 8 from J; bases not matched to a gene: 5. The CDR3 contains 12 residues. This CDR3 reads CASRRTGQGYTF. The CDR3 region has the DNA TGTGCCAGCAGACGGACAGGGCAAGGCTACACCTTC.

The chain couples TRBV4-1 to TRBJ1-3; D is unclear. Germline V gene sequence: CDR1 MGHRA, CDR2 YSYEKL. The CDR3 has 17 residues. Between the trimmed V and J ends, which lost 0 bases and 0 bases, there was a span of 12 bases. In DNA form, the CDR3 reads TGCGCCAGCAGCCAAGATTACAGAGCCTACTCTGGAAACACCATATATTTT. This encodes CASSQDYRAYSGNTIYF.

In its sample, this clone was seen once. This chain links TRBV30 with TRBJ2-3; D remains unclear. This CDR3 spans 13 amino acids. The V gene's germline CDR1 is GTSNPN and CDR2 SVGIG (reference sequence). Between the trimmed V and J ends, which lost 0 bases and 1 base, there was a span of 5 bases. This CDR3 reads CAWSVRGTDTQYF. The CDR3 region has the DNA TGTGCCTGGAGTGTACGCGGCACAGATACGCAGTATTTT.

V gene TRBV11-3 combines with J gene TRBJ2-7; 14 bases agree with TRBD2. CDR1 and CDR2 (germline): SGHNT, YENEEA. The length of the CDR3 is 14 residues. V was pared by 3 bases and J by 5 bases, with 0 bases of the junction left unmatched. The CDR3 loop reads CASSLGLAGDEQYF. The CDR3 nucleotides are TGTGCCAGCAGCTTGGGACTAGCGGGAGACGAGCAGTACTTC.

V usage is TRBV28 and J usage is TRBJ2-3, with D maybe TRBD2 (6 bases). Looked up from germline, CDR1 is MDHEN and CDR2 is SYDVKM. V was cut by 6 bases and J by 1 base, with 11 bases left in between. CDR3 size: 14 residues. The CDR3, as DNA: TGTGCCAGCAGCCCTAGCGTGGGCACAGATACGCAGTATTTT. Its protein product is CASSPSVGTDTQYF.

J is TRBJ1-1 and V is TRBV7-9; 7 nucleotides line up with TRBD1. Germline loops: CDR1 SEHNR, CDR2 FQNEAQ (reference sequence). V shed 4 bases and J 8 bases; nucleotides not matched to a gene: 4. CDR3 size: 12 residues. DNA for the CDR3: TGTGCCAGCAGCTCACAGGGGCCGGAAGCTTTCTTT. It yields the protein CASSSQGPEAFF.

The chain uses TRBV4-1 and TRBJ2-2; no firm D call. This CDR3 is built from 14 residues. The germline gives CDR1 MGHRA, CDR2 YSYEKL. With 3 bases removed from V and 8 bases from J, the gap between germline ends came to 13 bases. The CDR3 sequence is CASSQLTSWGELFF. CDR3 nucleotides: TGCGCCAGCAGCCAGCTGACATCCTGGGGGGAGCTGTTTTTT.

DNA for the CDR3: TGTGCCAGCAGCCAAGATCCGGGAAAGGGTAGTTACGAGCAGTACTTC. Its translation is CASSQDPGKGSYEQYF. J is TRBJ2-7 and V is TRBV4-2; D perhaps matches TRBD2 (5 bases). V lost 0 bases and J lost 4, with 16 bases in between. CDR3 size: 16 residues. Germline CDR1 reads LGHNA; CDR2 reads YNFKEQ.

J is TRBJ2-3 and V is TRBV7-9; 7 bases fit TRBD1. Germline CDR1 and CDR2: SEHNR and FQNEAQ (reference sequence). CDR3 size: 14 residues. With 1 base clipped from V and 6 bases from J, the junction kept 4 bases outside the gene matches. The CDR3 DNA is TGTGCCAGCAGCTTAGGAGCCAGGGGGGATACGCAGTATTTT. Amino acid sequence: CASSLGARGDTQYF.

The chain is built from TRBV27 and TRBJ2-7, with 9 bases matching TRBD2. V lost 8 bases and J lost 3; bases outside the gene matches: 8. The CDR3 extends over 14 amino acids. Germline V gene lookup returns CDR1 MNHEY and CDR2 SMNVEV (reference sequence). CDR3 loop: CASGEAGGFYEQYF. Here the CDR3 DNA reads TGTGCCAGCGGAGAAGCGGGAGGATTCTACGAGCAGTACTTC.

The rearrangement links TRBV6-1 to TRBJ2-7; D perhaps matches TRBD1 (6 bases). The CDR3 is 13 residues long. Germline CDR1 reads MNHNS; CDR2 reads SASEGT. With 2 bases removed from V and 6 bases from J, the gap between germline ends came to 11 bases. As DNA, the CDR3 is TGTGCCAGCAGTGAACAGGGGTCGCTCGAGCAGTACTTC. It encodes CASSEQGSLEQYF.

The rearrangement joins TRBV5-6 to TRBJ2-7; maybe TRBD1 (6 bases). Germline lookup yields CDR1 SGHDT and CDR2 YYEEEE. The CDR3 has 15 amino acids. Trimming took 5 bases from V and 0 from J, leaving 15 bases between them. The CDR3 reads CASRAPDSSSYEQYF. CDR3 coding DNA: TGTGCCAGCAGAGCTCCGGACAGTAGCTCCTACGAGCAGTACTTC. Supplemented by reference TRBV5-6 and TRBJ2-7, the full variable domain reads DAGVTQSPTHLIKTRGQQVTLRCSPKSGHDTVSWYQQALGQGPQFIFQYYEEEERQRGNFPDRFSGHQFPNYSSELNVNALLLGDSALYLCASRAPDSSSYEQYFGPGTRLTVT.

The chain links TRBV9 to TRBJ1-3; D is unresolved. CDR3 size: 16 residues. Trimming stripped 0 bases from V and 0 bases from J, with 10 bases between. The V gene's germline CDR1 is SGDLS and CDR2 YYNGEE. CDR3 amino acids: CASSVDSTSSGNTIYF. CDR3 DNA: TGTGCCAGCAGCGTAGACAGCACCAGCTCTGGAAACACCATATATTTT.

The CDR3 bases are TGCGCCAGCAGCCAAGGGACTAGCGGGACCTACGAGCAGTACTTC. Encoded protein: CASSQGTSGTYEQYF. This chain links TRBV4-1 with TRBJ2-7; 12 nucleotides line up with TRBD2. The germline V gene has CDR1 MGHRA and CDR2 YSYEKL. This CDR3 comprises 15 residues. Trimming at V came to 1 base and at J to 2 bases, leaving 0 bases not matched to a gene.

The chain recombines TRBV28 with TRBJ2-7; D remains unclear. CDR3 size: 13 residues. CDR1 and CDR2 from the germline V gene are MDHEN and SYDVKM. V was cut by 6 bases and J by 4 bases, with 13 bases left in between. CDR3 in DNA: TGTGCCAGCAGCCACCGTGTTTCATACGAGCAGTACTTC. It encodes CASSHRVSYEQYF.